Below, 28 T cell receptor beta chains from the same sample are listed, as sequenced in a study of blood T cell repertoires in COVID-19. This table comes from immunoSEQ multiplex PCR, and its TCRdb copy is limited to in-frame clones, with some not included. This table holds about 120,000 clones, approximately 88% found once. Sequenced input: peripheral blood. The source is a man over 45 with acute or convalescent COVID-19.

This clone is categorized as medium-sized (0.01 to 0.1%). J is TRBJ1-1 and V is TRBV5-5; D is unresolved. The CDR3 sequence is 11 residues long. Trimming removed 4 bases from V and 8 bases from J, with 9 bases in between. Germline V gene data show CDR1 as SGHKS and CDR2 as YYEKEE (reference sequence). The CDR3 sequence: CASSREGEAFF. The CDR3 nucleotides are TGTGCCAGCAGCCGTGAGGGAGAAGCTTTCTTT.

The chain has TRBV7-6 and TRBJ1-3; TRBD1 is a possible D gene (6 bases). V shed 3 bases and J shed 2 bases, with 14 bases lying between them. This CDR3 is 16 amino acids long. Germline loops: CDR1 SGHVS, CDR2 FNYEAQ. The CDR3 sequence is CASSFINTGTGNTIYF. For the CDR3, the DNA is TGTGCCAGCAGCTTCATAAACACAGGGACTGGAAACACCATATATTTT.

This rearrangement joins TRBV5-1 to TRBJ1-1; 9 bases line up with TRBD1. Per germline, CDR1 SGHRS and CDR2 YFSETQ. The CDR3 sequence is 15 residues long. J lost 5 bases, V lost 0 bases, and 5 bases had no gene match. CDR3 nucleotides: TGCGCCAGCAGCTTGGAGGGACAGGGAGGAACTGAAGCTTTCTTT. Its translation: CASSLEGQGGTEAFF.

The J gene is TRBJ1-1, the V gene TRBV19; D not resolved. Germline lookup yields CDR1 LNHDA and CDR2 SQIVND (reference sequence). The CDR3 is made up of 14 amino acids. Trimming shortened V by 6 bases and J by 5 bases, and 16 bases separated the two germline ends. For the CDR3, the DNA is TGTGCCAGTAGGACCCTCGAGGCGAGTACTGAAGCTTTCTTT. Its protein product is CASRTLEASTEAFF.

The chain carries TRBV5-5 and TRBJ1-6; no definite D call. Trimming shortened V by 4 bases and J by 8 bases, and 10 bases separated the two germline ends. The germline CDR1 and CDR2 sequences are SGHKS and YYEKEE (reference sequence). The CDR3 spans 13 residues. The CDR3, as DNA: TGTGCCAGCAGCCGTCCTCGGGATTCACCCCTCCACTTT. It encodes CASSRPRDSPLHF.

CDR3 DNA: TGTGCCAGCAGCCAAGATTGGGGGGGTTTGGAGACCCAGTACTTC. It specifies CASSQDWGGLETQYF. This sequence joins TRBV3-1 (or the pseudogene TRBV3-2) and TRBJ2-5, with 7 bases aligning to TRBD2. Germline values: CDR1 LGHDT, CDR2 YNNKEL (reference sequence). V dropped 0 bases and J dropped 5; count of bases not matched to a gene: 6. The CDR3 has 15 residues.

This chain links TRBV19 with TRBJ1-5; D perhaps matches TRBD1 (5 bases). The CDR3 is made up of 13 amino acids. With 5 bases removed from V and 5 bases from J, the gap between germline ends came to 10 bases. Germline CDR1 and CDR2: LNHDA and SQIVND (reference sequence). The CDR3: CASSYGAYQPQHF. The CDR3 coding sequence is TGTGCCAGTAGTTATGGGGCCTATCAGCCCCAGCATTTT.

The DNA of the CDR3 is TGCGCCAGCAGTCAATCGAGCTGGACAGGGGGAGGTCAGCCCCAGCATTTT. This encodes CASSQSSWTGGGQPQHF. This chain connects TRBV23-1 to TRBJ1-5; TRBD1 matches at 10 bases. TRBV23-1 is an open reading frame whose function is uncertain. The CDR3 covers 17 residues. Trimming cost V 0 bases and J 6 bases; bases outside gene matches: 8.

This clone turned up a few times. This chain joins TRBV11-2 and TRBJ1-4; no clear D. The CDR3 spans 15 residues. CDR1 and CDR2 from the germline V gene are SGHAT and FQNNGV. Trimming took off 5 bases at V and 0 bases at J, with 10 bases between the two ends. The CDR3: CASSPRRATNEKLFF. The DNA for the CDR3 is TGTGCCAGCAGCCCCCGACGGGCAACTAATGAAAAACTGTTTTTT.

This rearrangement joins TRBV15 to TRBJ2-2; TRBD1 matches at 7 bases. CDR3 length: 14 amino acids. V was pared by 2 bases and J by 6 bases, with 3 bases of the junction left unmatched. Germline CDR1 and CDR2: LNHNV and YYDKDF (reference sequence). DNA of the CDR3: TGTGCCACCAGCAGACATGACAGGGCCGGGGAGCTGTTTTTT. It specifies CATSRHDRAGELFF.

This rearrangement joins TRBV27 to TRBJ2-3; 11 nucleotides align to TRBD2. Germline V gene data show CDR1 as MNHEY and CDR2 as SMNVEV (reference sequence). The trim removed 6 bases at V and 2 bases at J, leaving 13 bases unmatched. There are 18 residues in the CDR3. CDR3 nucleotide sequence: TGTGCCAGCAGCTTTAGGCACCATAGCGGGAGGGACACAGATACGCAGTATTTT. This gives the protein CASSFRHHSGRDTDTQYF.

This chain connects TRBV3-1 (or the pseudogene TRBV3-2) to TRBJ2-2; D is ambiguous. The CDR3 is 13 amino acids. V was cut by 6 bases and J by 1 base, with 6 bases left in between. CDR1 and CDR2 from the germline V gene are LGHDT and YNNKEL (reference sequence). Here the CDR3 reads CASSSMNTGELFF. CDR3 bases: TGTGCCAGCAGTTCAATGAACACCGGGGAGCTGTTTTTT.

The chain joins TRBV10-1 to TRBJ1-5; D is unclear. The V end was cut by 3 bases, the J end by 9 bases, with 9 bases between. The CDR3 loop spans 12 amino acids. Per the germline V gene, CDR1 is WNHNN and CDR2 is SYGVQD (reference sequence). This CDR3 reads CASSDYGRPQHF. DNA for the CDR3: TGCGCCAGCAGTGACTACGGTAGGCCCCAGCATTTT.

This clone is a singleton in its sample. In DNA, the CDR3 is TGTGCCAGTAGTATCTTGGACAGGGCGGCCGAGCAGTACTTC. This gives the protein CASSILDRAAEQYF. The gene calls are TRBV19 and TRBJ2-7, with TRBD1 matching 8 bases. The trim removed 3 bases at V and 6 bases at J, leaving 7 bases unmatched. Germline V gene lookup returns CDR1 LNHDA and CDR2 SQIVND (reference sequence). This CDR3 region has 14 residues.

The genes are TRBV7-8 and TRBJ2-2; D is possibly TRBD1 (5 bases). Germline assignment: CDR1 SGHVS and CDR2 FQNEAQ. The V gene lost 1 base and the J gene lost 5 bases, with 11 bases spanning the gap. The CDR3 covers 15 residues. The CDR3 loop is CASSLVAGQTGELFF. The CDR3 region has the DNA TGTGCCAGCAGCTTAGTAGCAGGGCAAACCGGGGAGCTGTTTTTT.

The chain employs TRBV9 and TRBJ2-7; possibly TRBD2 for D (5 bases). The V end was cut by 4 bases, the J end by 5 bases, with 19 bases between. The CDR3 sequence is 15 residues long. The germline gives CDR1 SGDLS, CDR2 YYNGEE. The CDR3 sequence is CASSSGLGFGDEQYF. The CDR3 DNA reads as TGTGCCAGCAGCTCCGGACTGGGATTCGGGGACGAGCAGTACTTC.

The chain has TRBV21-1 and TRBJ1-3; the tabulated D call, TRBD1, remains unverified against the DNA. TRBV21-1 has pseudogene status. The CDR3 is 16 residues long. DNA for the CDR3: TGTGCCAGCAGCAAACAGCCGGACAGGGCTGGAAACACCATATATTTT. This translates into CASSKQPDRAGNTIYF.

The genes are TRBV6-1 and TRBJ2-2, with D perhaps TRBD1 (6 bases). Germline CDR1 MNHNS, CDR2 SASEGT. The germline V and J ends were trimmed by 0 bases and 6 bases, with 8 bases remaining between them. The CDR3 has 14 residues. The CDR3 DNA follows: TGTGCCAGCAGTGAAGCCCGGACAGCCGGGGAGCTGTTTTTT. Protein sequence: CASSEARTAGELFF.

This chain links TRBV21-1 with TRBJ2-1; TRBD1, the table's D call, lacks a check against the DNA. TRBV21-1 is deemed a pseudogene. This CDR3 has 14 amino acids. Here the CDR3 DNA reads TGTGCCAGCAGCAAAGCGCTTCGCACAGTTGAGCAGTTCTTC. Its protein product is CASSKALRTVEQFF.

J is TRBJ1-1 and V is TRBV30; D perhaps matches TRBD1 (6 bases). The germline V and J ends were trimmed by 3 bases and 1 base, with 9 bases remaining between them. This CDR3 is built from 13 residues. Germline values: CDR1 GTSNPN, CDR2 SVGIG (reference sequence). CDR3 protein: CAWRDRPNTEAFF. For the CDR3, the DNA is TGTGCCTGGAGGGACAGACCGAACACTGAAGCTTTCTTT.

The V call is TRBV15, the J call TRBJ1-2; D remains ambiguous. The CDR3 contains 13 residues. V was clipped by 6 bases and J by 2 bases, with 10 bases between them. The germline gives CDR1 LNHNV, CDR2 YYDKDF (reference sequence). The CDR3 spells CATRLEGNYGYTF. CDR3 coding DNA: TGTGCCACCAGACTCGAGGGCAACTATGGCTACACCTTC.

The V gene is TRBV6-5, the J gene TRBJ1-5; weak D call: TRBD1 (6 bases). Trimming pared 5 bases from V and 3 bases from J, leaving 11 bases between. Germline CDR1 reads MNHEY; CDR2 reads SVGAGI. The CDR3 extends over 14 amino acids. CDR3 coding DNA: TGTGCCAGCAGTCCCAGGGGTCCCAATCAGCCCCAGCATTTT. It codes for CASSPRGPNQPQHF.

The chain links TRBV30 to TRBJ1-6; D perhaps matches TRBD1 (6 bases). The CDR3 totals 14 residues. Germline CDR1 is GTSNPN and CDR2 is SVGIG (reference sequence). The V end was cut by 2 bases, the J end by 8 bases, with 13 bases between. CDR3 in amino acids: CAWSYQGNDSPLHF. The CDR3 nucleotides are TGTGCCTGGAGTTACCAGGGGAACGATTCACCCCTCCACTTT. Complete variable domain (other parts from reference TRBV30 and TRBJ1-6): SQTIHQWPATLVQPVGSPLSLECTVEGTSNPNLYWYRQAAGRGLQLLFYSVGIGQISSEVPQNLSASRPQDRQFILSSKKLLLSDSGFYLCAWSYQGNDSPLHFGNGTRLTVT.

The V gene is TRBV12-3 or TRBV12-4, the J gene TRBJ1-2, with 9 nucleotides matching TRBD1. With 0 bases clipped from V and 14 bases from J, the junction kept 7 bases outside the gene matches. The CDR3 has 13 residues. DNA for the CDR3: TGTGCCAGCAGTTTAGCGGCGGGACAGGGAGGGACCTTC. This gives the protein CASSLAAGQGGTF.

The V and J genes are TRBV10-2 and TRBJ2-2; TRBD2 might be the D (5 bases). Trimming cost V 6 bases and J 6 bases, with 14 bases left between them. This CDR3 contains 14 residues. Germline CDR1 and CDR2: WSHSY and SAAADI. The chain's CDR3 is CASRETGLPGELFF. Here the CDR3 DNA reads TGCGCCAGCAGGGAGACCGGACTTCCCGGGGAGCTGTTTTTT.

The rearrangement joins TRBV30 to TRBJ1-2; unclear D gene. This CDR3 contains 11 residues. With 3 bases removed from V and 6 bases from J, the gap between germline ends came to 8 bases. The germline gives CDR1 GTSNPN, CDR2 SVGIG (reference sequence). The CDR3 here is CAWRGGNGYTF. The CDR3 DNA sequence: TGTGCCTGGAGGGGAGGGAATGGCTACACCTTC.

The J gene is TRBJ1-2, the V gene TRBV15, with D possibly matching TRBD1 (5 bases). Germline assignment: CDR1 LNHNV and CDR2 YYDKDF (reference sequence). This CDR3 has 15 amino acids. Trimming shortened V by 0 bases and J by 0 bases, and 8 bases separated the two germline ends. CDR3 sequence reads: CATSREDRANYGYTF. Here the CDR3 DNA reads TGTGCCACCAGCAGAGAAGACAGAGCTAACTATGGCTACACCTTC. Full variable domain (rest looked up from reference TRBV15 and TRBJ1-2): DAMVIQNPRYQVTQFGKPVTLSCSQTLNHNVMYWYQQKSSQAPKLLFHYYDKDFNNEADTPDNFQSRRPNTSFCFLDIRSPGLGDTAMYLCATSREDRANYGYTFGSGTRLTVV.

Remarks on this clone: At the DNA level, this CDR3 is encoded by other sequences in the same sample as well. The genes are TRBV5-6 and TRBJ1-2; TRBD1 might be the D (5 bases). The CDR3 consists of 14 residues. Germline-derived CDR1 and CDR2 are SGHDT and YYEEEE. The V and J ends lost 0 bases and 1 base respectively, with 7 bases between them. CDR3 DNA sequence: TGTGCCAGCAGCTTGGGACAGATTAACTATGGCTACACCTTC. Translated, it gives CASSLGQINYGYTF.